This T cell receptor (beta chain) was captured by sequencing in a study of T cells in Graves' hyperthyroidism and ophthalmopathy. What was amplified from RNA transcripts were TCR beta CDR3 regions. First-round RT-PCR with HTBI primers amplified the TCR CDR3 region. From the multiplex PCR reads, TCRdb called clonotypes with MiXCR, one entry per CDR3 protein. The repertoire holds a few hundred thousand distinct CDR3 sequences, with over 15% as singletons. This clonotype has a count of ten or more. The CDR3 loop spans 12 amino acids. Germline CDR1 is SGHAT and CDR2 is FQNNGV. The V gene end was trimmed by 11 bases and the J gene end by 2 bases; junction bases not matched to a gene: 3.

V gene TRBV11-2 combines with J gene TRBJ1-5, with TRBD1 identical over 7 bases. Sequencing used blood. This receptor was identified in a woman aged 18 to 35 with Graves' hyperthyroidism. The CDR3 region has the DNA TGTGCCGGCACAGGGGGCAATCAGCCCCAGCATTTT. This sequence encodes CAGTGGNQPQHF.